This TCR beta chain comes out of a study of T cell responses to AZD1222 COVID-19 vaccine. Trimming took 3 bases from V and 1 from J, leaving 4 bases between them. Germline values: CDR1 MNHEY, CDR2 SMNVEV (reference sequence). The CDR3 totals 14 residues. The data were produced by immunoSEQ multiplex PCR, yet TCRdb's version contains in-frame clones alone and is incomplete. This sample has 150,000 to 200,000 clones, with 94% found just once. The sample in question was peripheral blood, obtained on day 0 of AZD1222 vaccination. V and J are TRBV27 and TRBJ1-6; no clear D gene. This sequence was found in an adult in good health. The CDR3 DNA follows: TGTGCCAGCAGTTTTCGGTCCTATAATTCACCCCTCCACTTT. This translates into CASSFRSYNSPLHF.